The rows below give T cell receptor beta chains drawn from one sample of a study of Graves' ophthalmopathy and Graves' hyperthyroidism. TCRdb redid the calling of the multiplex PCR reads with MiXCR, one entry per CDR3 protein. The sample comprises roughly 220,000 distinct CDR3 sequences, around 50% of which are singletons, and over 40% rests with the top ten. The specimen was peripheral blood. The source of these receptors is an adult man with Graves' ophthalmopathy. CDR3s include the opening cysteine and the closing phenylalanine or tryptophan. A D gene is named only where the DNA matches it firmly. Size values are once, few and many counts, or a class for expanded clones, and some rows have none.

V gene: TRBV20-1
clone size: -
D gene: TRBD1
J gene: TRBJ2-5
CDR3 protein: CSASPPRGPETQYF
CDR3 DNA: TGCAGTGCTAGTCCGCCCAGGGGGCCTGAGACCCAGTACTTC

V gene: TRBV7-2
clone size: few
D gene: -
J gene: TRBJ2-6
CDR3 protein: CASSLGSLLSSGANVLTF
CDR3 DNA: TGTGCCAGCAGCTTGGGTTCGCTGCTGAGCTCTGGGGCCAACGTCCTGACTTTC

V gene: TRBV10-3
clone size: -
D gene: TRBD2
J gene: TRBJ2-2
CDR3 protein: CAISEGLAEGELFF
CDR3 DNA: TGTGCCATCAGTGAAGGTCTAGCGGAAGGGGAGCTGTTTTTT

V gene: TRBV7-9
clone size: -
D gene: -
J gene: TRBJ2-7
CDR3 protein: CASSFTSDYEQYF
CDR3 DNA: TGTGCCAGCAGCTTTACTTCTGACTACGAGCAGTACTTC

V gene: TRBV19
clone size: -
D gene: -
J gene: TRBJ2-7
CDR3 protein: CASSMAVFSEQYF
CDR3 DNA: TGTGCCAGTAGTATGGCAGTTTTTTCCGAGCAGTACTTC

V gene: TRBV19
clone size: -
D gene: -
J gene: TRBJ2-7
CDR3 protein: CASSPIRQAIYEQYF
CDR3 DNA: TGTGCCAGTAGTCCTATTCGACAGGCCATCTACGAGCAGTACTTC

V gene: TRBV9
clone size: -
D gene: -
J gene: TRBJ2-7
CDR3 protein: CASSLGPLDEQYF
CDR3 DNA: TGTGCCAGCAGTTTAGGCCCCCTAGACGAGCAGTACTTC

V gene: TRBV9
clone size: few
D gene: -
J gene: TRBJ1-1
CDR3 protein: CASSVGTYGGITEAFF
CDR3 DNA: TGTGCCAGCAGCGTAGGGACCTATGGGGGGATCACTGAAGCTTTCTTT

V gene: TRBV10-3
clone size: many
D gene: -
J gene: TRBJ1-2
CDR3 protein: CAISPQGGYGYTF
CDR3 DNA: TGTGCCATCAGTCCACAGGGTGGCTATGGCTACACCTTC

V gene: TRBV7-2
clone size: few
D gene: TRBD1
J gene: TRBJ1-2
CDR3 protein: CASSHGTEYGYTF
CDR3 DNA: TGTGCCAGCAGCCACGGGACAGAATATGGCTACACCTTC

V gene: TRBV20-1
clone size: -
D gene: -
J gene: TRBJ2-2
CDR3 protein: CSARDLGDANTGELFF
CDR3 DNA: TGCAGTGCTAGAGATCTCGGAGACGCGAACACCGGGGAGCTGTTTTTT

V gene: TRBV7-9
clone size: -
D gene: TRBD2
J gene: TRBJ2-2
CDR3 protein: CASSLAPGGSSTGELFF
CDR3 DNA: TGTGCCAGCAGCTTAGCCCCTGGCGGGAGTTCCACCGGGGAGCTGTTTTTT

V gene: TRBV10-1
clone size: -
D gene: TRBD1
J gene: TRBJ1-5
CDR3 protein: CASSFFPARTGNQPQHF
CDR3 DNA: TGCGCCAGCAGCTTCTTCCCCGCCCGGACAGGGAATCAGCCCCAGCATTTT

V gene: TRBV7-2
clone size: -
D gene: TRBD1
J gene: TRBJ2-7
CDR3 protein: CASSSRTGGSHEQYF
CDR3 DNA: TGTGCCAGCAGCTCCCGGACAGGGGGGTCCCACGAGCAGTACTTC

V gene: TRBV15
clone size: few
D gene: -
J gene: TRBJ2-7
CDR3 protein: CATSKNQGYEQYF
CDR3 DNA: TGTGCCACCAGCAAAAACCAGGGTTACGAGCAGTACTTC

V gene: TRBV19
clone size: -
D gene: TRBD1
J gene: TRBJ2-2
CDR3 protein: CASSKRQGAGTGELFF
CDR3 DNA: TGTGCCAGTAGTAAACGACAGGGGGCAGGAACCGGGGAGCTGTTTTTT

V gene: TRBV29-1
clone size: many
D gene: -
J gene: TRBJ1-2
CDR3 protein: CSVLPSDRSYGYTF
CDR3 DNA: TGCAGCGTTCTCCCGTCTGACAGGAGTTATGGCTACACCTTC

V gene: TRBV7-7
clone size: -
D gene: -
J gene: TRBJ1-1
CDR3 protein: CASSRGPQGEAFF
CDR3 DNA: TGTGCTAGCAGCCGCGGGCCCCAGGGTGAAGCTTTCTTT

V gene: TRBV6-1
clone size: -
D gene: TRBD1
J gene: TRBJ1-1
CDR3 protein: CAGRGQMNTEAFF
CDR3 DNA: TGTGCCGGTAGGGGACAGATGAACACTGAAGCTTTCTTT

V gene: TRBV19
clone size: -
D gene: -
J gene: TRBJ1-4
CDR3 protein: CAARGGEKLFF
CDR3 DNA: TGTGCCGCCCGGGGGGGCGAAAAACTGTTTTTT

V gene: TRBV5-1
clone size: -
D gene: TRBD1
J gene: TRBJ1-2
CDR3 protein: CASSLTGTGNGYTF
CDR3 DNA: TGCGCCAGCAGCTTAACCGGGACAGGGAATGGCTACACCTTC

V gene: TRBV12-3/TRBV12-4
clone size: -
D gene: -
J gene: TRBJ2-5
CDR3 protein: CASSLWQGTGETQYF
CDR3 DNA: TGTGCCAGCAGTTTATGGCAGGGGACGGGAGAGACCCAGTACTTC

V gene: TRBV5-1
clone size: -
D gene: -
J gene: TRBJ1-1
CDR3 protein: CASRVVGSTEAFF
CDR3 DNA: TGCGCCAGCAGGGTGGTGGGAAGTACTGAAGCTTTCTTT

V gene: TRBV5-1
clone size: few
D gene: TRBD1
J gene: TRBJ1-1
CDR3 protein: CASSLLDRDDTEAFF
CDR3 DNA: TGCGCCAGCAGCTTATTGGACAGGGATGACACTGAAGCTTTCTTT

V gene: TRBV7-3
clone size: few
D gene: -
J gene: TRBJ2-6
CDR3 protein: CASSPASSSGANVLTF
CDR3 DNA: TGTGCCAGCAGCCCGGCCTCCAGCTCTGGGGCCAACGTCCTGACTTTC

V gene: TRBV5-4
clone size: -
D gene: -
J gene: TRBJ1-6
CDR3 protein: CASSLGTYNSPLHF
CDR3 DNA: TGTGCCAGCAGCTTAGGGACCTATAATTCACCCCTCCACTTT

V gene: TRBV7-2
clone size: many
D gene: -
J gene: TRBJ1-2
CDR3 protein: CASSRDPGGYTF
CDR3 DNA: TGTGCCAGCAGCCGGGACCCGGGCGGCTACACCTTC

V gene: TRBV12-3/TRBV12-4
clone size: -
D gene: TRBD2
J gene: TRBJ2-5
CDR3 protein: CASSRIATSPLQETQYF
CDR3 DNA: TGTGCCAGCAGTCGAATAGCGACTAGCCCGCTCCAAGAGACCCAGTACTTC

V gene: TRBV5-1
clone size: -
D gene: -
J gene: TRBJ2-4
CDR3 protein: CASSPGRVSDIQYF
CDR3 DNA: TGCGCCAGCAGCCCTGGAAGGGTTTCGGACATTCAGTACTTT

V gene: TRBV19
clone size: -
D gene: TRBD1
J gene: TRBJ1-5
CDR3 protein: CASRVTGSFQPRHF
CDR3 DNA: TGTGCCAGTAGGGTGACAGGGTCTTTTCAGCCCCGGCATTTT

V gene: TRBV25-1
clone size: -
D gene: -
J gene: TRBJ1-2
CDR3 protein: CASSEFGREDGYTF
CDR3 DNA: TGTGCCAGCAGTGAATTTGGCAGGGAGGATGGCTACACCTTC

V gene: TRBV29-1
clone size: few
D gene: -
J gene: TRBJ1-1
CDR3 protein: CSVANSDRAFF
CDR3 DNA: TGCAGCGTTGCTAACTCCGACCGTGCTTTCTTT

V gene: TRBV10-2
clone size: -
D gene: -
J gene: TRBJ1-1
CDR3 protein: CASSDRASNTEAFF
CDR3 DNA: TGCGCCAGCAGTGACAGGGCGTCGAACACTGAAGCTTTCTTT

V gene: TRBV11-2
clone size: -
D gene: -
J gene: TRBJ2-7
CDR3 protein: CASSPTRGKGFEQYF
CDR3 DNA: TGTGCCAGCAGCCCCACCCGGGGCAAAGGTTTCGAGCAGTACTTC

V gene: TRBV5-4
clone size: few
D gene: TRBD1
J gene: TRBJ1-4
CDR3 protein: CASSLKTGGNEKLFF
CDR3 DNA: TGTGCCAGCAGCTTGAAGACAGGGGGGAATGAAAAACTGTTTTTT

V gene: TRBV19
clone size: -
D gene: -
J gene: TRBJ1-3
CDR3 protein: CASSIDSGNTIYF
CDR3 DNA: TGTGCTAGTAGTATTGACTCTGGAAACACCATATATTTT

V gene: TRBV12-3/TRBV12-4
clone size: -
D gene: TRBD1
J gene: TRBJ1-5
CDR3 protein: CASSPGQGGRQPQHF
CDR3 DNA: TGTGCCAGCAGCCCTGGACAGGGGGGACGACAGCCCCAGCATTTT

V gene: TRBV15
clone size: -
D gene: -
J gene: TRBJ2-7
CDR3 protein: CATSRPAIHEQYF
CDR3 DNA: TGTGCCACCAGCAGGCCGGCTATTCACGAGCAGTACTTC

V gene: TRBV6-6
clone size: -
D gene: TRBD1
J gene: TRBJ1-2
CDR3 protein: CASSTSGGGGAGYGYTF
CDR3 DNA: TGTGCCAGCAGTACCTCAGGGGGAGGGGGCGCGGGCTATGGCTACACCTTC